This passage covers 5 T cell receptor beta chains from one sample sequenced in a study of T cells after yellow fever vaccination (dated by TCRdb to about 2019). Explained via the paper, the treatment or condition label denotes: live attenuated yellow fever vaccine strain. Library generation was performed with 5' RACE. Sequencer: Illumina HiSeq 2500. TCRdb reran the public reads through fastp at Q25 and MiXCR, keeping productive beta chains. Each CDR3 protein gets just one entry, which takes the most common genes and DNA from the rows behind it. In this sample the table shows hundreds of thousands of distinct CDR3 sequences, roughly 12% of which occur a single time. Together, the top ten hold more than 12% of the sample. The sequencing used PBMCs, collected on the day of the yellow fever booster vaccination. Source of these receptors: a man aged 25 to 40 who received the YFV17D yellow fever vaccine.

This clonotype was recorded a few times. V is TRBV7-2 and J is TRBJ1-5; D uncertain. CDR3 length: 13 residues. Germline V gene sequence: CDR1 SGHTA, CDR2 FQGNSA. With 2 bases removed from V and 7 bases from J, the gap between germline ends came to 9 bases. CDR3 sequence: CASSLSGTQPQHF. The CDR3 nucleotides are TGTGCCAGCAGCTTATCGGGTACCCAGCCCCAGCATTTT.

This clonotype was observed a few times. In DNA, the CDR3 is TGTGCCAGCAGTTTAGTTGAGAAGTCGGGGGGTCAGCCCCAGCATTTT. As protein: CASSLVEKSGGQPQHF. This chain joins TRBV12-3 or TRBV12-4 and TRBJ1-5, with a possible D match to TRBD1 (5 bases). V was trimmed by 1 base and J by 6 bases, leaving 16 bases between them. This CDR3 has 16 amino acids.

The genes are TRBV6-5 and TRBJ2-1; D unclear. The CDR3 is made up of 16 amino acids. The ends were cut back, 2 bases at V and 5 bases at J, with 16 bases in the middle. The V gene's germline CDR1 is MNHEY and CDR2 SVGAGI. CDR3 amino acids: CASSYGRYTLDNEQFF. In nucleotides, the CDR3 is TGTGCCAGCAGTTACGGCCGATATACCCTAGACAATGAGCAGTTCTTC.

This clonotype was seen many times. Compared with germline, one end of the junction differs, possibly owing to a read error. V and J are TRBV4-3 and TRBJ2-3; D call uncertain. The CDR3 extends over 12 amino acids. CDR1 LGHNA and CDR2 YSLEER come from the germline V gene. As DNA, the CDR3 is TGTGCCAGCAGCCAAGAAGGGGATACGCAGTATTTT. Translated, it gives CASSQEGDTQYF.

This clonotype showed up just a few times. This CDR3 is CASSKIQGAYTIYF. The CDR3 DNA reads as TGTGCCAGCAGTAAGATACAGGGGGCCTACACCATATATTTT. The chain combines TRBV28 with TRBJ1-3; the match to TRBD1 covers 9 bases. Germline V gene lookup returns CDR1 MDHEN and CDR2 SYDVKM. The CDR3 loop spans 14 amino acids. V lost 5 bases, J lost 8 bases, and 7 bases stayed unmatched.